This T cell receptor (beta chain) appears in the sequencing data of a study of monozygotic twins with inflammatory bowel disease. cDNA for TCRalpha and TCRbeta was amplified by nested PCRs of about 17 then 9 cycles. TCRdb reanalyzed the 5' RACE reads and collapses them to one entry per CDR3 protein, without DNA. The ten most abundant clones cover roughly 2.5% of a sample with about 420,000 distinct CDR3 sequences. CDR3 length: 15 residues. CDR1 is DFQATT and CDR2 is SNEGSKA in the germline V gene (reference sequence). A word on this clonotype: The antigen is not known.

Phlebotomy per donor yielded a single 2.5 ml blood sample. Study-level points and caveats: Using the inverse Simpson index, IBD patients had lower TCRbeta diversity than healthy co-twins.

Material: blood. This rearrangement joins TRBV20-1 to TRBJ2-1. This receptor was taken from a human donor with ulcerative colitis or Crohn's disease, or a healthy co-twin of an affected twin (not recorded which). CDR3 sequence reads: CSARDLSATYNEQFF.